The clone carrying this T cell receptor (beta chain) was seen a few times. Antigen: not known. Germline values: CDR1 LGHNA, CDR2 YNFKEQ. V lost 5 bases and J lost 6, with 8 bases in between. The CDR3 totals 12 residues. These data originate in a study of beta chain features in type 1 diabetes. Turning to the study itself: Cell yields, gender and age were similar in healthy donors and patients. Points from the study as a whole: Shorter TCRB CDR3s, moderately but significantly so, marked every one of the four CD4+ subsets in Type 1 diabetes patients.

CD4+ cells of the naive, central memory, regulatory and stem cell-like memory types were sorted via CD45RO/CCR7/CD25/CD127/CD95/CD27. Purities over 95% were achieved in all sorted populations. The sequenced template was cDNA made from the entire isolated RNA. Samples of naive, central memory and regulatory T cells yielded a mean of around 3.5 million reads. Profiled with immunoSEQ multiplex PCR; TCRdb holds only in-frame clones, not every one. The table lists some 370,000 clones, roughly a tenth of them singletons. Sequenced sample: central memory CD4+ T cells from blood. This TCR was recovered from a man aged 25 to 45 with type 1 diabetes. The chain employs TRBV4-2 and TRBJ2-1, with unresolved D. CDR3 amino acids: CASSSLGNEQFF. The CDR3 DNA is TGTGCCAGCAGCTCTTTGGGCAATGAGCAGTTCTTC.